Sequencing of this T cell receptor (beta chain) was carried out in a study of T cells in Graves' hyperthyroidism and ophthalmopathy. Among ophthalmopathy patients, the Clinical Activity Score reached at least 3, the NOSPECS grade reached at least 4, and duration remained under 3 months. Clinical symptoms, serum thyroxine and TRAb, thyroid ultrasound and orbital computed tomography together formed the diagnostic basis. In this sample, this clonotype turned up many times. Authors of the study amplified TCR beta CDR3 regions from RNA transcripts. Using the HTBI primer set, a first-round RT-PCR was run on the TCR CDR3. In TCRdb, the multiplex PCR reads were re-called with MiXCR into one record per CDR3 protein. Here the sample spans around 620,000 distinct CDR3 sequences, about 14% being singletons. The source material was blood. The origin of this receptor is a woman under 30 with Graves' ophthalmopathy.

The chain's CDR3 is CASSFWGSRGYEQYF. In nucleotides, the CDR3 is TGTGCCAGCAGTTTTTGGGGTTCCAGGGGCTACGAGCAGTACTTC. The genes are TRBV28 and TRBJ2-7; TRBD1 is a possible D gene (6 bases). V was pared by 3 bases and J by 3 bases, with 15 bases between. The CDR3 is 15 amino acids. CDR1 and CDR2 (germline): MDHEN, SYDVKM.